This TCR beta chain was sequenced for a study of shared clonotypes between healthy human individuals. Study-level background: Aged 18 to 49, the donors were a couple of women and a few men. Study-level findings and limits: Between several donors, naive CD4 clonotypes were shared at a level of about 5.3%. Naive subsets typically showed greater estimated richness than memory subsets.

Libraries were prepared by immunoSEQ multiplex PCR; TCRdb keeps only in-frame clonotypes and omits some of them. The table lists roughly 660,000 clones, around 90% of them singletons. CDR3 size: 11 residues. Germline V gene sequence: CDR1 SGHDT, CDR2 YYEEEE. The J segment lost 9 bases and the V segment lost 5 bases, leaving 5 bases of the junction unmatched. This clone has a handful of counts. Its antigen is unidentified. The receptor was isolated from a man between 18 and 29 years old in good health. Some clones in this sample may be carry-over from other donors' samples. Material: memory CD8+ T cells from PBMCs. The sample's subset: CD45RO+ cells pooled with CCR7-negative TemRA cells. This chain uses TRBV5-6 with TRBJ2-7, with 7 bases aligning to TRBD1. CDR3 loop: CASSNRTGQYF. The CDR3 DNA reads as TGTGCCAGCAGTAACCGGACAGGGCAGTACTTC. Full variable domain (outside the CDR3, taken from reference TRBV5-6 and TRBJ2-7): DAGVTQSPTHLIKTRGQQVTLRCSPKSGHDTVSWYQQALGQGPQFIFQYYEEEERQRGNFPDRFSGHQFPNYSSELNVNALLLGDSALYLCASSNRTGQYFGPGTRLTVT.